This T cell receptor beta chain is drawn from a study of cytomegalovirus exposure and HLA in healthy donors (dated by TCRdb to the late 2010s). About the investigation overall: According to a later analysis, one platform produced both the approximately 110 validation repertoires and the 550 to 800 repertoires of the first cohort. The study aimed to test whether cataloging public T cell receptors could reveal signatures of past pathogen exposure. In addition to the first cohort of roughly 670 subjects, a separate validation cohort of about 120 different subjects was used. To predict cytomegalovirus infection status, the study brought together high-throughput TCR immunosequencing, statistical association of individual TCRs with disease status, and machine learning.

The CDR3, from cysteine to phenylalanine, totals 15 residues. CDR3 DNA is the only sequence kept; it has 45 bases, read in frame from the first base. V and J are truncated by 1 base and 3 bases respectively, leaving an intervening sequence of 10 bases. As encoded in the germline V gene, CDR1 is LGHNA while CDR2 is YNFKEQ. The library was prepared using the immunoSEQ multiplex PCR assay. The authors' analysis ran thus. A statistical classification framework was built to diagnose cytomegalovirus status from the catalog of TCR beta chain sequences. Sourced from immuneACCESS, this table was stored by TCRdb with only in-frame sequences that have V and J called. A share of the clones is absent; for the studies checked, an unresolved V gene accounts for under half, and the remainder has no known explanation. V and J calls plus clone size are reproduced from that table; the DNA served to infer D and trimming. This sample is represented by nearly 110,000 clones; about 85% of them were singletons. The ten largest make up 1.5% to 2% of the sample.

Separate from the approximately 700-subject first cohort, the validation cohort of more than 90 subjects was the group to which the donors belonged. In the case of this clone: Its antigen remains unidentified. No base-level quality is on record; no much larger clone is a single base apart.

Results the study describes overall, beyond this receptor: A later analysis lacked HLA typing for the validation cohort, so it scored co-occurrence in that cohort across all 120 or so repertoires. In vitro tests confirmed that three of the cytomegalovirus-associated TCR beta chains recognize cytomegalovirus antigens. Across donors, most TCR sequences were observed very rarely, whereas some public TCRs were present in many individuals. The study listed 150 to 200 TCR beta chains as associated with cytomegalovirus. In a later analysis, TCRs clustered in the first cohort were found to also tend to co-occur in the 110 or so validation repertoires, with approximately 94% of cluster scores above 0. According to the authors, the approach could potentially be generalized to other disease states and immunological phenotypes. The classifier was reported to diagnose cytomegalovirus status with high specificity and sensitivity in both the original and validation cohorts.

This sequence originates from a woman under 30 in good health and CMV-seropositive. The receptor chain draws on TRBV4-2 and TRBJ2-1; TRBD2 might be the D gene, on 7 matching bases. Specimen: PBMCs. CDR3 protein: CASSQVGGLYNEQFF. The nucleotide sequence reads TGTGCCAGCAGCCAAGTGGGGGGGCTCTACAATGAGCAGTTCTTC.